This TCR beta chain was identified in a study of cytomegalovirus exposure and HLA in healthy donors. Study-wide background: A prior study identified just under 120 million unique TCR beta sequences from 200 million or so T cells. Study results and limitations: CMV antigen specificity was confirmed in vitro for a few CMV-associated chains.

Concerning this clone itself: The antigen is undetermined.

The J segment lost 1 base and the V segment lost 4 bases, leaving 11 bases of the junction unmatched. CDR3 size: 16 residues. From germline, CDR1 is SQVTM and CDR2 ANQGSEA. The PCR ran on 60 Vbeta and 13 Jbeta primers. Here immunoSEQ multiplex PCR was the method, and the copy in TCRdb shows in-frame clones only, minus some. The repertoire holds around 190,000 clones, with around four fifths as singletons. Sample: PBMCs. V usage is TRBV29-1 and J usage is TRBJ2-7; 9 bases are a match to TRBD1. The source of this sequence is a man aged 40-49 years in good health and CMV-seropositive. The CDR3: CSVAEPGQGKSYEQYF. CDR3 nucleotide sequence: TGCAGCGTTGCGGAACCGGGACAGGGAAAATCCTACGAGCAGTACTTC.